The TCR beta chain under discussion was sequenced for a study of blood T cell repertoires in COVID-19. Study-wide background: COVID-19 samples, acute and convalescent, were from the United States, Italy and Spain.

V trimming: 6 bases; J trimming: 6 bases; junction bases outside the gene matches: 5. Germline V CDR1 and CDR2: DFQATT, SNEGSKA (reference sequence). The CDR3 sequence is 11 residues long. Data came from immunoSEQ multiplex PCR; TCRdb stores just in-frame clones and leaves some out. The table lists 89,000 or so clones, roughly 90% of them singletons, with roughly 2.5% in the top ten. V usage is TRBV20-1 and J usage is TRBJ2-7; 7 nucleotides match TRBD2. The clonotype originates from a man aged 45-65 years with COVID-19, enrolled during active disease. Sequencing was done on a sample of peripheral blood. The CDR3 nucleotides read TGCAGTGCAGGACTAGTCATCGAGCAGTACTTC. This encodes CSAGLVIEQYF.